This passage covers 27 T cell receptor beta chains from one sample sequenced in a study of siplizumab effects on memory and regulatory T cells. Clones were sequenced by immunoSEQ multiplex PCR, and TCRdb holds only the in-frame ones, with some missing. The sample shows under 150,000 clones, approximately 94% of them seen only once. The sequenced sample consisted of non-Treg CD4+ T cells sorted from blood. These receptors came from a human donor in good health.

This chain joins TRBV6-6 and TRBJ2-7; TRBD1 matches 10 bases. CDR3 length: 15 amino acids. Germline V gene data show CDR1 as MNHNY and CDR2 as SVGAGI (reference sequence). Trimming took 2 bases from V and 7 from J; bases not matched to a gene: 8. The CDR3 bases are TGTGCCAGCAGTTACCTGACAGGGGGCGCGGGAGAGCAGTACTTC. As protein: CASSYLTGGAGEQYF.

This chain uses TRBV29-1 with TRBJ2-7, with D perhaps assigned TRBD1 or TRBD2 (5 bases each). The V end was cut by 5 bases, the J end by 0 bases, with 14 bases between. Germline V gene sequence: CDR1 SQVTM, CDR2 ANQGSEA. CDR3 length: 14 residues. This CDR3 is CSVRFGAGSYEQYF. CDR3 DNA: TGCAGCGTTCGCTTTGGGGCGGGCTCCTACGAGCAGTACTTC.

This chain joins TRBV18 and TRBJ1-1, with a weak D call TRBD1 (5 bases). The CDR3 runs to 14 residues. Germline V gives CDR1 KGHSH, CDR2 LQKENI. The ends were cut back, 6 bases at V and 3 bases at J, with 14 bases in the middle. CDR3 protein: CASSGPSRDTEAFF. DNA for the CDR3: TGTGCCAGCTCGGGACCGTCGCGGGACACTGAAGCTTTCTTT.

A single count supports this clone. The chain joins TRBV2 to TRBJ2-5; 14 bases match TRBD2. The CDR3 totals 16 residues. Looked up from germline, CDR1 is SNHLY and CDR2 is FYNNEI. Trimming took 4 bases from V and 8 from J; bases not matched to a gene: 9. CDR3 bases: TGTGCCAGCAGTGGACCGGGACTAGCGGGGGTGGAAACCCAGTACTTC. Translating gives CASSGPGLAGVETQYF.

This clone was seen only a few times. The CDR3 DNA sequence: TGTGCCAGCAGAAGGGACAGGGGGCTCTACGAGCAGTACTTC. As protein: CASRRDRGLYEQYF. This sequence joins TRBV5-4 and TRBJ2-7, with 12 bases fitting TRBD1. Trimming at V came to 5 bases and at J to 3 bases, leaving 3 bases not matched to a gene. The germline V gene encodes CDR1 SGHNT and CDR2 YYREEE (reference sequence). This CDR3 contains 14 residues.

The rearrangement links TRBV19 to TRBJ1-1; D is uncertain. This CDR3 region has 14 residues. Germline V gene lookup returns CDR1 LNHDA and CDR2 SQIVND (reference sequence). Between the trimmed V and J ends, which lost 5 bases and 0 bases, there was a span of 10 bases. The CDR3 DNA reads TGTGCCAGTAGTTTTCCAGGATTGAACACTGAAGCTTTCTTT. Protein: CASSFPGLNTEAFF.

This sequence joins TRBV27 and TRBJ1-3; D ambiguous. CDR1 is MNHEY and CDR2 is SMNVEV in the germline V gene (reference sequence). The CDR3 covers 14 residues. V was pared by 5 bases and J by 0 bases, with 8 bases between. The DNA of the CDR3 is TGTGCCAGCAGTAAGACCAACTCTGGAAACACCATATATTTT. It is translated as CASSKTNSGNTIYF.

The chain is built from TRBV5-1 and TRBJ2-5, with D maybe TRBD2 (6 bases). The CDR3 runs 16 residues. Germline V lookup: CDR1 SGHRS, CDR2 YFSETQ. Trimming stripped 0 bases from V and 7 bases from J, with 19 bases between. The CDR3 spells CASSLALRSRGGTQYF. CDR3 coding DNA: TGCGCCAGCAGCTTGGCCTTAAGGTCTAGGGGAGGGACCCAGTACTTC.

J is TRBJ2-3 and V is TRBV6-5; TRBD2 matches at 8 bases. V was clipped by 6 bases and J by 7 bases; unmatched bases: 12. This CDR3 is built from 15 residues. Per the germline V gene, CDR1 is MNHEY and CDR2 is SVGAGI. Here the CDR3 reads CASRTPSRGENTQYF. The CDR3 DNA follows: TGTGCCAGCAGGACCCCCTCGCGGGGGGAAAATACGCAGTATTTT.

The rearrangement joins TRBV7-8 to TRBJ1-3; perhaps TRBD1 as D (5 bases). The CDR3 runs to 16 residues. The V and J ends lost 5 bases and 0 bases respectively, with 14 bases between them. Germline V CDR1 and CDR2: SGHVS, FQNEAQ. The CDR3 reads CASSARDFPSGNTIYF. The CDR3 DNA follows: TGTGCCAGCAGCGCCCGGGACTTCCCCTCTGGAAACACCATATATTTT.

The count of this clone is one. The rearrangement joins TRBV6-5 to TRBJ2-7, with D tentatively TRBD1 (6 bases). The CDR3 is made up of 12 amino acids. The germline V gene has CDR1 MNHEY and CDR2 SVGAGI. V was shortened by 10 bases and J by 9 bases, with 19 bases between the two germline ends. The CDR3 is CATNGDKGGQYF. CDR3 DNA sequence: TGTGCCACTAATGGGGATAAAGGGGGGCAGTACTTC.

The chain recombines TRBV6-6 with TRBJ2-7; D gene ambiguous. With 6 bases removed from V and 5 bases from J, the gap between germline ends came to 8 bases. The CDR3 covers 11 residues. Germline values: CDR1 MNHNY, CDR2 SVGAGI (reference sequence). This chain's CDR3 is CASRTLHEQYF. The CDR3, as DNA: TGTGCCAGCAGAACCCTACACGAGCAGTACTTC.

The J gene is TRBJ2-6, the V gene TRBV5-1; TRBD2 is a possible D gene (5 bases). The CDR3 is 16 amino acids. V was clipped by 7 bases and J by 0 bases, with 14 bases between them. Germline V CDR1 and CDR2: SGHRS, YFSETQ. CDR3 sequence (DNA): TGCGCCAGCGGCCCCCGGGGAAGCTCTGGGGCCAACGTCCTGACTTTC. Its protein is CASGPRGSSGANVLTF.

V is TRBV11-1 and J is TRBJ2-2, with D possibly matching TRBD1 (6 bases). V was clipped by 1 base and J by 6 bases, with 6 bases between them. Germline V gene data show CDR1 as SGHAT and CDR2 as FQDESV (reference sequence). The CDR3 is made up of 13 amino acids. CDR3 nucleotides: TGTGCCAGCAGCTTAGACAGGGCCGGGGAGCTGTTTTTT. Residues: CASSLDRAGELFF.

The J gene is TRBJ2-7, the V gene TRBV7-2, with 10 bases identical to TRBD2. J lost 6 bases, V lost 0 bases, and 2 bases had no gene match. This CDR3 is 14 amino acids long. Germline values: CDR1 SGHTA, CDR2 FQGNSA. CDR3 nucleotides: TGTGCCAGCAGCTTAGCAGCGGGAGGGTCCGAGCAGTACTTC. It codes for CASSLAAGGSEQYF.

Regarding this clone: Other DNA variants within this sample encode the same CDR3. The chain uses TRBV6-5 and TRBJ1-1; possible D gene TRBD1, 5 bases. This CDR3 contains 13 residues. V gave up 6 bases and J gave up 4 bases, with 12 bases separating them. The germline gives CDR1 MNHEY, CDR2 SVGAGI. The CDR3 nucleotides read TGTGCCAGCAGGGGGACGGGGCGCACTGAAGCTTTCTTT. Encoded protein: CASRGTGRTEAFF.

The CDR3 nucleotides read TGTGCCAGCAGCATCTATTCCGGGACAGGGGAAGAGACCCAGTACTTC. Protein sequence: CASSIYSGTGEETQYF. The chain couples TRBV5-6 to TRBJ2-5; TRBD1 agrees at 10 bases. This CDR3 is 16 amino acids long. Germline CDR1 SGHDT, CDR2 YYEEEE. The ends lost 4 bases at V and 3 bases at J; junction bases unmatched: 9.

The V gene is TRBV7-9, the J gene TRBJ2-5; D not certain. V was clipped by 5 bases and J by 4 bases, with 14 bases between them. CDR1 and CDR2 from the germline V gene are SEHNR and FQNEAQ (reference sequence). This CDR3 contains 14 residues. CDR3 sequence reads: CASSPTFGSETQYF. The CDR3 DNA reads as TGTGCCAGCAGCCCCACCTTTGGATCAGAGACCCAGTACTTC.

The J gene is TRBJ2-1, the V gene TRBV5-1; a possible D gene is TRBD1 (6 bases). V was shortened by 0 bases and J by 2 bases, with 9 bases between the two germline ends. The germline CDR1 and CDR2 sequences are SGHRS and YFSETQ. The CDR3 covers 15 residues. This CDR3 is CASSLEGTPYNEQFF. The CDR3 nucleotides read TGCGCCAGCAGCTTGGAAGGGACACCCTACAATGAGCAGTTCTTC.

The rearrangement uses TRBV7-5 and TRBJ1-1. TRBV7-5 represents a pseudogene. CDR3 length: 11 amino acids. CDR3 region: CAQRRNTEAFF. CDR3 DNA: TGTGCCCAGAGAAGGAACACTGAAGCTTTCTTT.

The chain joins TRBV4-1 to TRBJ1-5; D gene unclear. The V end was cut by 0 bases, the J end by 5 bases, with 5 bases between. The length of the CDR3 is 13 residues. Germline V lookup: CDR1 MGHRA, CDR2 YSYEKL. The CDR3 nucleotides are TGCGCCAGCAGCCAAGAATTTTATCAGCCCCAGCATTTT. It is translated as CASSQEFYQPQHF.

In nucleotides, the CDR3 is TGTGCCAGCAGCCCTCCGGGGGGGCCCACAGATACGCAGTATTTT. It specifies CASSPPGGPTDTQYF. The chain has TRBV11-1 and TRBJ2-3; 8 positions match TRBD2. Germline CDR1 and CDR2: SGHAT and FQDESV (reference sequence). The CDR3 is 15 residues long. V shed 5 bases and J 2 bases; nucleotides not matched to a gene: 6.

This rearrangement joins TRBV6-1 to TRBJ2-2, with D possibly matching TRBD2 (6 bases). The germline V gene has CDR1 MNHNS and CDR2 SASEGT. This CDR3 region has 13 residues. V was shortened by 11 bases and J by 2 bases, with 12 bases between the two germline ends. DNA for the CDR3: TGTGCCGAGCAGGGACTTAACACCGGGGAGCTGTTTTTT. It codes for CAEQGLNTGELFF.

V gene TRBV6-6 combines with J gene TRBJ2-7; D is possibly TRBD2 (6 bases). This CDR3 has 11 amino acids. The germline V and J ends were trimmed by 2 bases and 7 bases, with 6 bases remaining between them. CDR1 is MNHNY, CDR2 SVGAGI, per germline (reference sequence). Written as DNA, the CDR3 is TGTGCCAGCAGTTACGCGGGGGAGCAGTACTTC. It codes for CASSYAGEQYF.

Turning to this clone: Other DNA sequences in this specimen translate into the identical CDR3. The chain has TRBV7-2 and TRBJ2-5; the match to TRBD1 covers 11 bases. J gave up 2 bases and V 5 bases, and 1 base lay outside the gene matches. The CDR3 loop spans 14 amino acids. The germline V gene encodes CDR1 SGHTA and CDR2 FQGNSA. The CDR3 spells CASSRDRGQETQYF. The CDR3 DNA is TGTGCCAGCAGCCGGGACAGGGGGCAAGAGACCCAGTACTTC.

This clone was found once. CDR3 sequence: CASSARAMGTEAFF. DNA for the CDR3: TGTGCCAGCAGTGCACGGGCCATGGGCACTGAAGCTTTCTTT. The V call is TRBV6-5, the J call TRBJ1-1; D uncertain. The CDR3 contains 14 residues. Trimming took 5 bases from V and 4 from J, leaving 14 bases between them. Germline V gives CDR1 MNHEY, CDR2 SVGAGI.

This clone has only one observation. The chain carries TRBV6-5 and TRBJ1-2, with D possibly TRBD1 on 5 matching bases. This CDR3 is built from 13 residues. Trimming took 3 bases from V and 4 from J, leaving 9 bases between them. Germline CDR1 and CDR2: MNHEY and SVGAGI. CDR3 nucleotides: TGTGCCAGCAGTTATCGGGGGATCTATGGCTACACCTTC. Protein product: CASSYRGIYGYTF.